This T cell receptor (beta chain) was sequenced for a study of Graves' ophthalmopathy and Graves' hyperthyroidism. The authors amplified TCR beta CDR3 regions from RNA transcripts. A first-round RT-PCR used HTBI primers, followed by a second-round multiplex PCR. A single record per CDR3 protein comes from TCRdb applying MiXCR to the multiplex PCR reads. This table has some 170,000 distinct CDR3 sequences, 39% appearing once. Exclusion criteria comprised other autoimmune diseases, uncontrolled infections, pregnancy or lactation in patients. The germline gives CDR1 MDHEN, CDR2 SYDVKM. This CDR3 region has 11 residues. The junction had 2 bases not matched to a gene; V was cut back by 6 bases and J by 9 bases.

This chain links TRBV28 with TRBJ2-7; 10 bases are a match to TRBD1. Material: peripheral blood. This receptor was taken from a man aged 25-40 years with Graves' ophthalmopathy. DNA for the CDR3: TGTGCCAGCAGCCGACAGGGGGCGCAGTACTTC. It translates to CASSRQGAQYF.